This TCR beta chain was identified in a study of T cells after posttransplantation cyclophosphamide. General study points: After PTCy, TRB diversity resembled that of CNI/methotrexate controls.

On the day of bone marrow donation, the related graft donor provided peripheral blood. The CDR3 contains 14 residues. Trimming removed 4 bases at V and 2 bases at J, with 8 bases between. CDR1 and CDR2 from the germline V gene are KGHSH and LQKENI. A note on this clone: What it binds is unknown.

TCRdb's table, derived via immunoSEQ multiplex PCR, lists solely in-frame clones and lacks some. The repertoire holds 11,000 to 15,000 clones, with 76% as singletons. Sequences were obtained from memory CD4+ T cells sorted from PBMCs. This receptor was taken from a man in his fifties. The chain couples TRBV18 to TRBJ2-2; D perhaps matches TRBD2 (6 bases). CDR3 residues: CASSQGLNTGELFF. The CDR3 DNA is TGTGCCAGCTCACAGGGACTCAACACCGGGGAGCTGTTTTTT. Looking up the rest from reference TRBV18 and TRBJ2-2 gives the full variable domain: NAGVMQNPRHLVRRRGQEARLRCSPMKGHSHVYWYRQLPEEGLKFMVYLQKENIIDESGMPKERFSAEFPKEGPSILRIQQVVRGDSAAYFCASSQGLNTGELFFGEGSRLTVL.